The 5 T cell receptor beta chains below all came from one sample that was sequenced in a study of blood T cell repertoires in COVID-19 (dated by TCRdb to 2018 to 2020). Receptor amplification or capture employed the immunoSEQ multiplex PCR assay. TCRdb re-hosts the immuneACCESS table, in-frame sequences only. Its copies lack some clones; in the studies checked, an unresolved V gene accounts for under half of them, and the cause for the rest is not known. This sample gives approximately 100,000 clones in total; roughly 81% of them show up just once. Around 9.3% of the sample is held by the ten biggest clonotypes. What was sequenced was peripheral blood. The receptors come from a human donor in a cohort sampled during active COVID-19.

The chain combines TRBV5-1 with TRBJ1-1, with a possible D match to TRBD1 (5 bases). The CDR3 has 15 residues. CDR1 and CDR2 from the germline V gene are SGHRS and YFSETQ. Trimming cost V 4 bases and J 1 base, with 14 bases left between them. CDR3 protein: CASSGGQITNTEAFF. The CDR3 nucleotides read TGCGCCAGCAGCGGCGGACAAATAACGAACACTGAAGCTTTCTTT.

The genes are TRBV11-2 and TRBJ2-1, with TRBD2 as a possible D gene (6 bases). The CDR3 spans 15 residues. Germline V CDR1 and CDR2: SGHAT, FQNNGV. Trimming pared 4 bases from V and 3 bases from J, leaving 13 bases between. CDR3 sequence: CASSSPGTVYNEQFF. The CDR3 nucleotides are TGTGCCAGCAGCTCCCCCGGGACTGTCTACAATGAGCAGTTCTTC.

J is TRBJ1-3 and V is TRBV29-1, with no clear D. Germline V gene lookup returns CDR1 SQVTM and CDR2 ANQGSEA. V was cut by 5 bases and J by 0 bases, with 8 bases left in between. The length of the CDR3 is 13 residues. The CDR3 region is CSVSHFSGNTIYF. The DNA for the CDR3 is TGCAGCGTTTCACATTTCTCTGGAAACACCATATATTTT.

The sample holds one count of this clone. CDR3 region: CAWSSGGWEQFF. In nucleotides, the CDR3 is TGTGCCTGGAGTTCAGGGGGCTGGGAGCAGTTCTTC. The V and J genes are TRBV30 and TRBJ2-1; TRBD1 matches at 8 bases. This CDR3 spans 12 amino acids. Germline assignment: CDR1 GTSNPN and CDR2 SVGIG (reference sequence). V gave up 2 bases and J gave up 10 bases; unmatched junction bases: 4. The complete variable domain, with remaining parts taken from reference TRBV30 and TRBJ2-1, reads SQTIHQWPATLVQPVGSPLSLECTVEGTSNPNLYWYRQAAGRGLQLLFYSVGIGQISSEVPQNLSASRPQDRQFILSSKKLLLSDSGFYLCAWSSGGWEQFFGPGTRLTVL.

This clone was recorded only once. The chain joins TRBV6-5 to TRBJ2-7; D is perhaps TRBD1 (6 bases). V was cut by 3 bases and J by 7 bases, with 19 bases left in between. Germline CDR1 MNHEY, CDR2 SVGAGI. This CDR3 contains 15 residues. The CDR3 nucleotides are TGTGCCAGCAGTTATCAGGCAGGGGTTCAGGATGAGCAGTACTTC. It encodes CASSYQAGVQDEQYF.